This T cell receptor (beta chain) appears in the sequencing data of a study of blood T cell repertoires in COVID-19. The table came from immunoSEQ multiplex PCR; TCRdb's copy has only in-frame clones and leaves some out. The data contain about 220,000 clones, 84% of them singletons. V dropped 5 bases and J dropped 6 bases, with 16 bases sitting between them. CDR1 is SGHAT and CDR2 is FQNNGV in the germline V gene. The CDR3 runs 14 residues. In this sample, this clone turned up a few times. The source material was peripheral blood. This TCR was recovered from a man over 45 with active or convalescent COVID-19. V is TRBV11-2 and J is TRBJ1-2; no reliable D call. The CDR3: CASSPRGRPDGYTF. CDR3 nucleotide sequence: TGTGCCAGCAGCCCGCGCGGGCGTCCGGATGGCTACACCTTC. Using reference TRBV11-2 and TRBJ1-2 for the parts outside the CDR3, the full variable domain is EAGVAQSPRYKIIEKRQSVAFWCNPISGHATLYWYQQILGQGPKLLIQFQNNGVVDDSQLPKDRFSAERLKGVDSTLKIQPAKLEDSAVYLCASSPRGRPDGYTFGSGTRLTVV.